This T cell receptor (beta chain) was recorded in a study of Ad26.COV2.S vaccination and SARS-CoV-2 variants. Background on the study: Dosing was one shot or two shots 56 days apart. Study-wide points: Higher spike-specific TCR breadth was found in vaccine recipients than in placebo recipients.

Profiled with immunoSEQ multiplex PCR; TCRdb holds only in-frame clones, not every one. The sample consists of about 350,000 clones, approximately 85% of them appearing once. Stated treatment: around 19 received Ad26.COV2.S at low or high dose, single or two shots; 5 received placebo; per-sample allocation not given. Collection of samples fell on day 63 after the first vaccine or placebo injection. Based in Boston, the donor was an adult of 18-55 years. The vaccine antigen was prefusion-stabilized Wuhan SARS-CoV-2 spike. CDR1 and CDR2 from the germline V gene are MDHEN and SYDVKM. The ends were cut back, 2 bases at V and 6 bases at J, with 5 bases in the middle. CDR3 length equals 12 residues. In regard to this clone: Its antigen remains unidentified.

The chain employs TRBV28 and TRBJ2-1, with unresolved D. The TCR was taken from a person between 18 and 59 years old who received the Ad26.COV2.S COVID-19 vaccine or a placebo. The input for sequencing was peripheral blood, taken in a trial of Ad26.COV2.S vaccine versus placebo. CDR3 DNA: TGTGCCAGCAGTTTACTCGGCAATGAGCAGTTCTTC. Amino acid sequence: CASSLLGNEQFF.